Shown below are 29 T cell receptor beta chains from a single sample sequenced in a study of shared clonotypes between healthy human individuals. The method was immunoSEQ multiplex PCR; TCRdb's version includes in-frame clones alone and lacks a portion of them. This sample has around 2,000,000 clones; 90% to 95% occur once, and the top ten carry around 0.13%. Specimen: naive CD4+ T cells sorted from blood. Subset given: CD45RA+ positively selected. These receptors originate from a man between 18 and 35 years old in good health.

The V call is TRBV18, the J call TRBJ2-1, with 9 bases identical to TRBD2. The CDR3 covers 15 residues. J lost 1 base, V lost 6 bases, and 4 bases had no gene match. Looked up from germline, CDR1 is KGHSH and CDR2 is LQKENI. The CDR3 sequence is CASSTGLASYNEQFF. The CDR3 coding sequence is TGTGCCAGCTCGACGGGACTAGCATCCTACAATGAGCAGTTCTTC.

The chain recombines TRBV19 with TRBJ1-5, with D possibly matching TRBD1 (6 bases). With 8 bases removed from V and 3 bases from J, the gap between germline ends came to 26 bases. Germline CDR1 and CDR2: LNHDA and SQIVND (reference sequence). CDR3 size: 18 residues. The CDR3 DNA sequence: TGTGCCAGTCGAGGAGGGGGAGGCGGCTCCTCCAACAATCAGCCCCAGCATTTT. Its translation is CASRGGGGGSSNNQPQHF.

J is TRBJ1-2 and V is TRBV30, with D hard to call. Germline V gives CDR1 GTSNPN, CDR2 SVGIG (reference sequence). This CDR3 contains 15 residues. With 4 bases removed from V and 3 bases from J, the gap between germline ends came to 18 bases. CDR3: CAWTPPRERHYGYTF. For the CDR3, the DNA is TGTGCCTGGACCCCTCCCCGAGAGCGCCACTATGGCTACACCTTC.

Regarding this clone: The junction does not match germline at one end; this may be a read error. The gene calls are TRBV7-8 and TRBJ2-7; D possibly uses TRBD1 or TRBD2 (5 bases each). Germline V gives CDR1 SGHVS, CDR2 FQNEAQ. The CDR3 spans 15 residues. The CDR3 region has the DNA TGTGCCAGCACCTTAGGATGGGACCCTAGGGTTGGGCAGTACTTC. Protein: CASTLGWDPRVGQYF.

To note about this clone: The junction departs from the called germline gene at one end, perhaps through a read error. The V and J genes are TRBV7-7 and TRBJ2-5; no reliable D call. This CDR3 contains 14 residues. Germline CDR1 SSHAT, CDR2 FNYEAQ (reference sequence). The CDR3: CASSLGAVQETQYF. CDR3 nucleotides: TGTGCTAGCAGCTTAGGTGCCGTTCAAGAGACCCAGTACTTC. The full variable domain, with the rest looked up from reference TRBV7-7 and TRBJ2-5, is GAGVSQSPRYKVTKRGQDVTLRCDPISSHATLYWYQQALGQGPEFLTYFNYEAQPDKSGLPSDRFSAERPEGSISTLTIQRTEQRDSAMYRCASSLGAVQETQYFGPGTRLLVL.

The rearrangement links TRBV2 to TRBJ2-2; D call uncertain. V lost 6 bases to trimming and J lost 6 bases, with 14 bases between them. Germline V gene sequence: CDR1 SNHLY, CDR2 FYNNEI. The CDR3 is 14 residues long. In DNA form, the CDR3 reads TGTGCCAGCAGCGATAACCGGGCCGCCGGGGAGCTGTTTTTT. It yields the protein CASSDNRAAGELFF.

CDR3 sequence: CASSHGVADTQYF. The CDR3 DNA reads TGCGCCAGCAGCCATGGGGTGGCAGATACGCAGTATTTT. The chain combines TRBV4-1 with TRBJ2-3; no clear D. This CDR3 comprises 13 residues. Trimming shortened V by 3 bases and J by 4 bases, and 8 bases separated the two germline ends. From germline, CDR1 is MGHRA and CDR2 YSYEKL.

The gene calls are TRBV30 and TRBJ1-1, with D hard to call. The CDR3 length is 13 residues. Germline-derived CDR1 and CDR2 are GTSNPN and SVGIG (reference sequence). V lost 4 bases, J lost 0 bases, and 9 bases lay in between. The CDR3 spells CAWTKGMNTEAFF. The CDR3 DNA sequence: TGTGCCTGGACCAAGGGCATGAACACTGAAGCTTTCTTT.

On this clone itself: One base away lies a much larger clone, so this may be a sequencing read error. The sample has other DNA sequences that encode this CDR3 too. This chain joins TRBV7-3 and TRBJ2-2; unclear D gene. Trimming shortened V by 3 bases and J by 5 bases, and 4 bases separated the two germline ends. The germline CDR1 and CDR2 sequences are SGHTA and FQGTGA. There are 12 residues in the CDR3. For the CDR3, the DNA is TGTGCCAGCAGCTTGGGGACCGGGGAGCTGTTTTTT. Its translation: CASSLGTGELFF. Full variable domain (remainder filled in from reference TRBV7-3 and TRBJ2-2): GAGVSQTPSNKVTEKGKYVELRCDPISGHTALYWYRQSLGQGPEFLIYFQGTGAADDSGLPNDRFFAVRPEGSVSTLKIQRTERGDSAVYLCASSLGTGELFFGEGSRLTVL.

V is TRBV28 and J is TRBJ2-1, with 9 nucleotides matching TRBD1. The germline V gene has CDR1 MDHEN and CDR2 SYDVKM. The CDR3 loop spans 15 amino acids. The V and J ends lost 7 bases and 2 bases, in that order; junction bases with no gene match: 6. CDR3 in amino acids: CASNYRDRAYNEQFF. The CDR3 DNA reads TGTGCCAGCAACTATCGGGACAGGGCCTACAATGAGCAGTTCTTC.

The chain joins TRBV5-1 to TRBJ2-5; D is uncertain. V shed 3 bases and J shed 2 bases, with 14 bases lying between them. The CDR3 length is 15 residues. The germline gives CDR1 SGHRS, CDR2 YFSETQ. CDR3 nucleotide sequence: TGCGCCAGCAGCTACGGACGGGCATCTCAAGAGACCCAGTACTTC. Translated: CASSYGRASQETQYF. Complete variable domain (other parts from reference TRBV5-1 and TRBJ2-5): KAGVTQTPRYLIKTRGQQVTLSCSPISGHRSVSWYQQTPGQGLQFLFEYFSETQRNKGNFPGRFSGRQFSNSRSEMNVSTLELGDSALYLCASSYGRASQETQYFGPGTRLLVL.

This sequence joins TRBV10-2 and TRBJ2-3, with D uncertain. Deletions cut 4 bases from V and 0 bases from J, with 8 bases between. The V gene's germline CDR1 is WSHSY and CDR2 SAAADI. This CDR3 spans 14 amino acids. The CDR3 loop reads CASSVQYSTDTQYF. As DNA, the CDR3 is TGCGCCAGCAGTGTTCAGTACAGCACAGATACGCAGTATTTT.

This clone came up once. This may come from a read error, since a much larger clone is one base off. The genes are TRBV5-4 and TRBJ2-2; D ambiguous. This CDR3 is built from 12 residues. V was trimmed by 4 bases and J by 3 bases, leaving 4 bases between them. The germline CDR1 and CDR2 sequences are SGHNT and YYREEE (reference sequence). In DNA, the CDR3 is TGTGCCAGCAGCACCCACACCGGGGAGCTGTTTTTT. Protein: CASSTHTGELFF.

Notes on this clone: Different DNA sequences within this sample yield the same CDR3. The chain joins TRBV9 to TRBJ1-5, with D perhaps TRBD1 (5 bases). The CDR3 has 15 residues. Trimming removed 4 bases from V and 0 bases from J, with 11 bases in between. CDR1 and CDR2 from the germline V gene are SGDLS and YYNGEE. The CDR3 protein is CASSPLGDSNQPQHF. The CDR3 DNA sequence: TGTGCCAGCAGCCCCCTAGGGGATAGCAATCAGCCCCAGCATTTT.

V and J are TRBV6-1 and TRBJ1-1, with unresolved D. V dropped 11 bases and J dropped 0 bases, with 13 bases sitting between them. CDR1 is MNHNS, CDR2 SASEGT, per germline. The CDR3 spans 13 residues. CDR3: CAGTTLLNTEAFF. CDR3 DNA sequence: TGTGCCGGCACGACCTTATTGAACACTGAAGCTTTCTTT.

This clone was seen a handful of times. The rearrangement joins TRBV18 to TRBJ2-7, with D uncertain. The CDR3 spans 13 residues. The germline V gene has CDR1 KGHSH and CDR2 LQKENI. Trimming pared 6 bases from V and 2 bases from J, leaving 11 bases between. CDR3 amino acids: CASSHESTYEQYF. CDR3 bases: TGTGCCAGCTCTCACGAGAGTACCTACGAGCAGTACTTC.

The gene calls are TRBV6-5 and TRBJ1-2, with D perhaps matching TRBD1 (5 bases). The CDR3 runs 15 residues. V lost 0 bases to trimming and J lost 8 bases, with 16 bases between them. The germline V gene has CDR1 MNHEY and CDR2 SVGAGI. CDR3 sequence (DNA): TGTGCCAGCAGTTACTCGTTTCGGGGGAACGGGGGCTACACCTTC. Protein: CASSYSFRGNGGYTF.

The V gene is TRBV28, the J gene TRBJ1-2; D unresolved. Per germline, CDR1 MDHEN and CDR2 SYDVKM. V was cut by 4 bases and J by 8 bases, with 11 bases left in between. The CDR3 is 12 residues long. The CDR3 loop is CASSSGTIGYTF. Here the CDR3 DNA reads TGTGCCAGCAGTTCTGGAACCATCGGCTACACCTTC.

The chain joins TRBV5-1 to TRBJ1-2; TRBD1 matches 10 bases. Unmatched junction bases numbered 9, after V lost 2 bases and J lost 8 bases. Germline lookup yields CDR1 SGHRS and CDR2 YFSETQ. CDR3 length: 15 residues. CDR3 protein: CASSLVPGQGQGYTF. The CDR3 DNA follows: TGCGCCAGCAGCTTAGTCCCGGGACAGGGGCAAGGCTACACCTTC. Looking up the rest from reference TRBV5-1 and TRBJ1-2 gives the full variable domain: KAGVTQTPRYLIKTRGQQVTLSCSPISGHRSVSWYQQTPGQGLQFLFEYFSETQRNKGNFPGRFSGRQFSNSRSEMNVSTLELGDSALYLCASSLVPGQGQGYTFGSGTRLTVV.

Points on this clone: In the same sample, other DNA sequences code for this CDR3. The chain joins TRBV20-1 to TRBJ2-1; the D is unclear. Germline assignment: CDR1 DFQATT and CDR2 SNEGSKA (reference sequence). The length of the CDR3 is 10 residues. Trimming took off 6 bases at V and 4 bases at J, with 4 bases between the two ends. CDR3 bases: TGCAGTGCCTCGTACAATGAGCAGTTCTTC. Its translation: CSASYNEQFF.

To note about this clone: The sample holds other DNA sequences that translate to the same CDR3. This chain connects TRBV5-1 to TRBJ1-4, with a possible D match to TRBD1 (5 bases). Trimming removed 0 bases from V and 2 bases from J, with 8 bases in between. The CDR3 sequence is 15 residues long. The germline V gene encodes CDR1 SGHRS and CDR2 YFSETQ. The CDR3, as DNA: TGCGCCAGCAGCTTGGAAGGGGCGACTAATGAAAAACTGTTTTTT. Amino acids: CASSLEGATNEKLFF.

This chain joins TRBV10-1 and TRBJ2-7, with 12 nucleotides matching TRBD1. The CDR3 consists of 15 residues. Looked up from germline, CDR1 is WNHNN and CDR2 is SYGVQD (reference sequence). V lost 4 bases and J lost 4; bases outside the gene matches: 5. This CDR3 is CASSAMGQGAYEQYF. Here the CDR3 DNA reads TGCGCCAGCAGTGCTATGGGACAGGGGGCTTACGAGCAGTACTTC.

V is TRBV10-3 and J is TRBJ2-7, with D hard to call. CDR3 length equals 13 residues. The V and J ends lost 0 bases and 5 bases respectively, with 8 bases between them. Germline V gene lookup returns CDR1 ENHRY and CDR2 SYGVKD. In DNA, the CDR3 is TGTGCCATCAGTGAGTCGGTGGGAAACGAGCAGTACTTC. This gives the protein CAISESVGNEQYF.

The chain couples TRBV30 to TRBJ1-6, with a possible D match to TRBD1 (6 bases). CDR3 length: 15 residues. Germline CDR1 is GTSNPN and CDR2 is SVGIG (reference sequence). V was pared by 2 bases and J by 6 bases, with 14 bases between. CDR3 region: CAWSTGRGGNSPLHF. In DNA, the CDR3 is TGTGCCTGGAGTACCGGCAGGGGAGGTAATTCACCCCTCCACTTT.

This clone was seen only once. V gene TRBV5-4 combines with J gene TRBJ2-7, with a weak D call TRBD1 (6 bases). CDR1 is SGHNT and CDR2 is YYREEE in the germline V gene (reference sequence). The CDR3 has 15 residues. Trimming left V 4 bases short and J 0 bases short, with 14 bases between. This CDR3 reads CASSGSQGSSYEQYF. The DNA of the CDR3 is TGTGCCAGCAGCGGGTCACAGGGCAGCTCCTACGAGCAGTACTTC.

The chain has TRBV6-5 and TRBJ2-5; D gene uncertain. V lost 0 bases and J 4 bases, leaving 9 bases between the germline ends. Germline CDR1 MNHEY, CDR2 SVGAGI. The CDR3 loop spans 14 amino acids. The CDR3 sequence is CASSYSPSLETQYF. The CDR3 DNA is TGTGCCAGCAGTTACTCCCCTAGTTTAGAGACCCAGTACTTC.

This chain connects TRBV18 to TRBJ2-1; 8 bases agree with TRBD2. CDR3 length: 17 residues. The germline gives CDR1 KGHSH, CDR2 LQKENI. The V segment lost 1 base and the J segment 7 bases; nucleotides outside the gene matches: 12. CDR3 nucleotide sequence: TGTGCCAGCTCACCACGGGAAAGCGGGAGCGCGGCAAATGAGCAGTTCTTC. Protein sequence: CASSPRESGSAANEQFF.

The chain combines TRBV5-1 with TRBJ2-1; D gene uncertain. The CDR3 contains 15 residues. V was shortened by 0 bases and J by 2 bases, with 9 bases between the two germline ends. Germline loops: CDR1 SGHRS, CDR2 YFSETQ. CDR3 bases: TGCGCCAGCAGCTTGGGGGTAGGAGCCTACAATGAGCAGTTCTTC. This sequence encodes CASSLGVGAYNEQFF.

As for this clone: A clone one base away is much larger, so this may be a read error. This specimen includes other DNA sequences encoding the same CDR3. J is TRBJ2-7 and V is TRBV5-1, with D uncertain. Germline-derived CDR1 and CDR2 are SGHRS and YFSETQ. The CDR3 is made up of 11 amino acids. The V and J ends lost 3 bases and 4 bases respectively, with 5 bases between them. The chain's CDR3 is CASSSNYEQYF. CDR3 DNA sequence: TGCGCCAGCAGCTCAAATTACGAGCAGTACTTC.